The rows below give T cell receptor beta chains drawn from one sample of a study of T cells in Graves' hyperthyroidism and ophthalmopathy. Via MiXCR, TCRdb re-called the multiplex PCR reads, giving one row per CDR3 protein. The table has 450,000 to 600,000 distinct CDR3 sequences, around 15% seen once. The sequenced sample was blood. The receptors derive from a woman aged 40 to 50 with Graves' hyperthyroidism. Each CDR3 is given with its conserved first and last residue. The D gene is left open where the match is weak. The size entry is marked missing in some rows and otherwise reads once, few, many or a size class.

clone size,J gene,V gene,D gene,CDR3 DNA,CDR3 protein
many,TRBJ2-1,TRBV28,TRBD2,TGTGCCAGCAGTTACAAATTTATTCAGCGGGAGATCAACAATGAGCAGTTCTTC,CASSYKFIQREINNEQFF
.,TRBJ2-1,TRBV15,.,TGTGCCACCAGCCCACAGGAAGGCAGTTTCAATGAGCAGTTCTTC,CATSPQEGSFNEQFF
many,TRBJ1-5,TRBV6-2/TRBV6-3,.,TGTGCCAGCAGTTACTCTGTGGGGTTCCAGCCCCAGCATTTT,CASSYSVGFQPQHF
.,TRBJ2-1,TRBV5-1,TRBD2,TGCGCCAGCAGCACCGGGACTAGCGGGACCCATCTCTCCTACAATGAGCAGTTCTTC,CASSTGTSGTHLSYNEQFF
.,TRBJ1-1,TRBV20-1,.,TGCAGTGCTAGAGATTTACAGGCGAACACTGAAGCTTTCTTT,CSARDLQANTEAFF
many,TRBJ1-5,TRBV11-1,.,TGTGCCAGCAGCTTGGGGGGTGATAGCAATCAGCCCCAGCATTTT,CASSLGGDSNQPQHF
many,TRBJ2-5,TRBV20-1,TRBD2,TGCAGTGCTCTCATAGCGGGAGTGGGGACCCAGTACTTC,CSALIAGVGTQYF
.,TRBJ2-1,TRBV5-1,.,TGCGCCAGCAGCTCGGAGGGGTACAATGAGCAGTTCTTC,CASSSEGYNEQFF
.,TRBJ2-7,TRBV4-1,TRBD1,TGCGCCAGCAGCCCCCGGGACAGGGGGAATATGGGCTCCTACGAGCAGTACTTC,CASSPRDRGNMGSYEQYF
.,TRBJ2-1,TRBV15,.,TGTGCCACCAGCAGAGGGGCAGGTGAGCAGTTCTTC,CATSRGAGEQFF
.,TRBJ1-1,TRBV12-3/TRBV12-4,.,TGTGCCAGCAGTTTCTCAGGGGTTTCTGGCACTGAAGCTTTCTTT,CASSFSGVSGTEAFF
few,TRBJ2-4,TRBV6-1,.,TGTGCCAGCAGTGAAGGCGGATGCCTAGCCAAAAACATTCAGTACTTC,CASSEGGCLAKNIQYF
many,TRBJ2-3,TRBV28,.,TGTGCCAGCAGCTCGACTAGGGTCAACACAGATACGCAGTATTTT,CASSSTRVNTDTQYF
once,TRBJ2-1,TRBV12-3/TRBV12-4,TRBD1,TGTGCCAGCAGTTCGGGGAGGACAGGGGCCACTTACAATGAGCAGTTCTTC,CASSSGRTGATYNEQFF
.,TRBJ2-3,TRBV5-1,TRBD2,TGCGCCAGCAGCTTGGCCTCGGGACTAGCGGGAGTGTTCACAGATACGCAGTATTTT,CASSLASGLAGVFTDTQYF
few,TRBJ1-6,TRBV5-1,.,TGCGCCAGCAGCGTGACAGGCCAAACGTCGGGGCCCTCCCACTTT,CASSVTGQTSGPSHF
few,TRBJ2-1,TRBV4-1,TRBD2,TGCGCCAGCAGTCGTCCCGGACTAGCGGGAGTCACAAGTTTCTACAATGAGCAGTTCTTC,CASSRPGLAGVTSFYNEQFF
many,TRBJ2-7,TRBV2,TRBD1,TGTGCCAGCAGTGGCTCCCGGACAGGGGATAGCTACGAGCAGTACTTC,CASSGSRTGDSYEQYF
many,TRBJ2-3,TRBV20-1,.,TGCAGTGCGGCATTAATCCCCGGCAGCCCAGATACGCAGTATTTT,CSAALIPGSPDTQYF
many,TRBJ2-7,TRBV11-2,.,TGTGCCAGCAGCTCAAACAGGGGGGGCGAGCAGTACTTC,CASSSNRGGEQYF
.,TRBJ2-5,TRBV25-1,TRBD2,TGTGCCAGCAGTGACCGAGCGGGAGGGGTGGAGACCCAGTACTTC,CASSDRAGGVETQYF
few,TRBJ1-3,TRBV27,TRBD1,TGTGCCAGCAGTTTATCGACAGGGACTGGAAACACCATATATTTT,CASSLSTGTGNTIYF
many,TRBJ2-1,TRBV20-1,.,TGCAGTGCTAGGAATGTAGACAATGAGCAGTTCTTC,CSARNVDNEQFF
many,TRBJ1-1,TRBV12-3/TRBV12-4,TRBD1,TGTGCCAGCAGTTTAGCGCTAATAGGGGACAGCGATAACGGTGAAGCTTTCTTT,CASSLALIGDSDNGEAFF
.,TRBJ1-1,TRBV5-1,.,TGCGCCAGCAGCTGGGCCTTGAACACTGAAGCTTTCTTT,CASSWALNTEAFF
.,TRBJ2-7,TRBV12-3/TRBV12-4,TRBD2,TGTGCCAGCGGTTTAACTAGCGGAGGGTCCCACGAGCAGTACTTC,CASGLTSGGSHEQYF
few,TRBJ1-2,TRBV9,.,TGTGCCAGCAGCGTAGACGGCAGGGTTAACTATGGCTACACCTTC,CASSVDGRVNYGYTF
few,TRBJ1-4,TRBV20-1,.,TGCAGTGCTAGAGATGCGGACAGAGGGTTTTTT,CSARDADRGFF
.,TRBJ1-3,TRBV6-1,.,TGTGCCAGCAGTTATGGGGGGGGGATAGGAAACACCATATATTTT,CASSYGGGIGNTIYF
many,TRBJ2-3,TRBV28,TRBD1,TGTGCCAGCAGCCCCCTGGACAGGGGAGAAACAGATACGCAGTATTTT,CASSPLDRGETDTQYF
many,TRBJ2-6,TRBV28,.,TGTGCCAGCAGTTTACCGGGAATGGGGGCCAACGTCCTGACTTTC,CASSLPGMGANVLTF
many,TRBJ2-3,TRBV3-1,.,TGTGCCAGCAGCCCCGTGGCAGATACGCAGTATTTT,CASSPVADTQYF
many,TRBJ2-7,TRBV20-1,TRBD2,TGCAGTGCTAGAGTACGGACTAGCCAAGGGCCCTACGAGCAGTACTTC,CSARVRTSQGPYEQYF
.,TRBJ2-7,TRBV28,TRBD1,TGTGCCAGCAGTTTGTTGGGACAGGGGACCGGACCCTACGAGCAGTACTTC,CASSLLGQGTGPYEQYF
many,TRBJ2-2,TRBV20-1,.,TGCAGTGCTAGTAATCCCGGACAGAACACCGGGGAGCTGTTTTTT,CSASNPGQNTGELFF